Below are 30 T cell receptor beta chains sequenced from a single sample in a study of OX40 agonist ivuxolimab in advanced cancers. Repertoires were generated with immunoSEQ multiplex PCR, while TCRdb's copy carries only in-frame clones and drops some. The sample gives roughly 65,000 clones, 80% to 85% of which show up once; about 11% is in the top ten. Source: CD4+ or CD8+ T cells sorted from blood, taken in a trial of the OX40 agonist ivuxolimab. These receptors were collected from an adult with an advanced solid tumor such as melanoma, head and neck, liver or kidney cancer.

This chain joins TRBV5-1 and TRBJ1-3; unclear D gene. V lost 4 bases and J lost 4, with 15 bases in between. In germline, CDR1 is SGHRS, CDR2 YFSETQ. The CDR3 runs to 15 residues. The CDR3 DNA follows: TGCGCCAGCAGCATGGTGGGGTTAACGGGAAACACCATATATTTT. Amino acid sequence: CASSMVGLTGNTIYF.

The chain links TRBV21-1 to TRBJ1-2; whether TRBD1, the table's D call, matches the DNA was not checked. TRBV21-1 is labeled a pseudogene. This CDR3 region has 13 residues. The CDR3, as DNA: TGTGCCAGCACCAGGACAGGGGGCGATGGCTACACCTTC. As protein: CASTRTGGDGYTF.

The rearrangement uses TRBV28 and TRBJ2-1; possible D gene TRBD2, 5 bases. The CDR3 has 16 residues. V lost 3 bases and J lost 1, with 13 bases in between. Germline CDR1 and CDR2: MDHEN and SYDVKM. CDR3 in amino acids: CASSLTGYESYNEQFF. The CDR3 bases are TGTGCCAGCAGTTTGACGGGGTACGAGTCCTACAATGAGCAGTTCTTC.

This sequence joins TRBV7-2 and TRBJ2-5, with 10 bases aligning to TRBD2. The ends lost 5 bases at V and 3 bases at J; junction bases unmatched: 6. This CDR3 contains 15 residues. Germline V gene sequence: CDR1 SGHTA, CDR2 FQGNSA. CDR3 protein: CASSPGLAQKETQYF. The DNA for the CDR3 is TGTGCCAGCAGCCCGGGACTAGCGCAGAAAGAGACCCAGTACTTC.

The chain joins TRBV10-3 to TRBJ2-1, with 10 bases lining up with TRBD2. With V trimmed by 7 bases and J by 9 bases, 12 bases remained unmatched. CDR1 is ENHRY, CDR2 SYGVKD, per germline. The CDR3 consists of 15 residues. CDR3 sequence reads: CAITLSGRDRSEQFF. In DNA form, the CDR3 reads TGTGCCATCACCCTAAGCGGGAGGGATCGGAGTGAGCAGTTCTTC.

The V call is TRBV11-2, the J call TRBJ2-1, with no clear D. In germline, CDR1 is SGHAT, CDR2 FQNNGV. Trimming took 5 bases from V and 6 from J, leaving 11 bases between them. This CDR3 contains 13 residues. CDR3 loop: CASSLPYLNEQFF. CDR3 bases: TGTGCCAGCAGCCTGCCCTATCTCAATGAGCAGTTCTTC.

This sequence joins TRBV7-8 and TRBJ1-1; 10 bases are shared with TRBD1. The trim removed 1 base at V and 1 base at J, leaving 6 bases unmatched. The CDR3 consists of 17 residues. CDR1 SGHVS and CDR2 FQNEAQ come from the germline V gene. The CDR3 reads CASSLVLDRGKNTEAFF. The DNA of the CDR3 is TGTGCCAGCAGCTTAGTGCTGGACAGGGGGAAGAACACTGAAGCTTTCTTT.

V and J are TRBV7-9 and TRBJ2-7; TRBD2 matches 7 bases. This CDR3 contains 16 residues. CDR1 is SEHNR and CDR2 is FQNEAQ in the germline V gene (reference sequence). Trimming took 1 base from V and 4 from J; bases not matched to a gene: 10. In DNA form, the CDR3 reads TGTGCCAGCAGCTTAGGCTTCGGCGGGAGTGGGTACGAGCAGTACTTC. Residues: CASSLGFGGSGYEQYF. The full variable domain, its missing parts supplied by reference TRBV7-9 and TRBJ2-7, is DTGVSQNPRHKITKRGQNVTFRCDPISEHNRLYWYRQTLGQGPEFLTYFQNEAQLEKSRLLSDRFSAERPKGSFSTLEIQRTEQGDSAMYLCASSLGFGGSGYEQYFGPGTRLTVT.

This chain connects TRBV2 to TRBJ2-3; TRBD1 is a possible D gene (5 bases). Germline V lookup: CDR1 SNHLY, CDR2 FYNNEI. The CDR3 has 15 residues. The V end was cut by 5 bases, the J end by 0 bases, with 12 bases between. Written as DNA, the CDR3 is TGTGCCAGCAGTATCGGACACTCGAGCACAGATACGCAGTATTTT. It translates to CASSIGHSSTDTQYF. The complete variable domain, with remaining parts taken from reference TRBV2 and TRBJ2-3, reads EPEVTQTPSHQVTQMGQEVILRCVPISNHLYFYWYRQILGQKVEFLVSFYNNEISEKSEIFDDQFSVERPDGSNFTLKIRSTKLEDSAMYFCASSIGHSSTDTQYFGPGTRLTVL.

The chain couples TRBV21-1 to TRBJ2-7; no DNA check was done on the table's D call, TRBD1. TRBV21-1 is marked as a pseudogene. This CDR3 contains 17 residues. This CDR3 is CASSKEVTGGLRDEQYV. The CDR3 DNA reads TGTGCCAGCAGCAAAGAGGTTACAGGGGGGTTGAGAGACGAGCAGTACGTC.

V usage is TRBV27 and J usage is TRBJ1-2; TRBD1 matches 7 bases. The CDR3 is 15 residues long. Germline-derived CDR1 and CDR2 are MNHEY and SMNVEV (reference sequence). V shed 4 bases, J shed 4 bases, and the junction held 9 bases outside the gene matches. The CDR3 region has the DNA TGTGCCAGCAGTTCAACAGGGGACTATGGCTATGGCTACACCTTC. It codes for CASSSTGDYGYGYTF.

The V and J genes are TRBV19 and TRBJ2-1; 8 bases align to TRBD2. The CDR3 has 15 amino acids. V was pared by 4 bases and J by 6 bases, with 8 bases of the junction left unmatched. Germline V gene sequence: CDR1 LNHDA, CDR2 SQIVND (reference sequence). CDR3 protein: CASSTDRGGSNEQFF. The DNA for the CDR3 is TGTGCCAGTAGTACCGACCGGGGGGGCAGCAATGAGCAGTTCTTC.

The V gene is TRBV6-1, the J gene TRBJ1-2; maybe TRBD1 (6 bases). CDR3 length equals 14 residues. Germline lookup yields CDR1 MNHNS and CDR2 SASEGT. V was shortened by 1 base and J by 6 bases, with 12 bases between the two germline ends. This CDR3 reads CASSEEAGANGYTF. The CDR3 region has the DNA TGTGCCAGCAGTGAAGAAGCAGGGGCTAATGGCTACACCTTC.

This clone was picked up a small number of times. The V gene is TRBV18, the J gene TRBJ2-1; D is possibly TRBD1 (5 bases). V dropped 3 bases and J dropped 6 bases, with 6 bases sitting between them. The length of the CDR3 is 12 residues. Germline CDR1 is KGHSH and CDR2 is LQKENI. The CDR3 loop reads CASSPDSNEQFF. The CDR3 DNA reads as TGTGCCAGCTCACCCGACAGCAATGAGCAGTTCTTC. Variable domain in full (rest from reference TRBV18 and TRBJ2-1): NAGVMQNPRHLVRRRGQEARLRCSPMKGHSHVYWYRQLPEEGLKFMVYLQKENIIDESGMPKERFSAEFPKEGPSILRIQQVVRGDSAAYFCASSPDSNEQFFGPGTRLTVL.

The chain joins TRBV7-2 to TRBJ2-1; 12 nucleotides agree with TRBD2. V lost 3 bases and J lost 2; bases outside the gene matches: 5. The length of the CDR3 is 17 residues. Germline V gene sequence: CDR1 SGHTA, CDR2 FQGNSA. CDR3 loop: CASSLSPSGGAYNEQFF. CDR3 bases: TGTGCCAGCAGCTTGTCGCCTAGCGGGGGGGCCTACAATGAGCAGTTCTTC.

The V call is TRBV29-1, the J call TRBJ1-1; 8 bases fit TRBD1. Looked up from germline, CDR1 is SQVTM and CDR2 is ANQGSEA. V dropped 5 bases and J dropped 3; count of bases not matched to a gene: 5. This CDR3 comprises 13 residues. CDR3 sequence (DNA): TGCAGCGTTTTAGGACAGGGCGACACTGAAGCTTTCTTT. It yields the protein CSVLGQGDTEAFF.

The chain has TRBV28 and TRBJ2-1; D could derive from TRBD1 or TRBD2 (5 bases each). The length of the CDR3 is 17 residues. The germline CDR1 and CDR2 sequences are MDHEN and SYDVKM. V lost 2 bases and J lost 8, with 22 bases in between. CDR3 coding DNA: TGTGCCAGCAGTTTACGGATTTGGGACCCGCGTGAAGATGAGCAGTTCTTC. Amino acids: CASSLRIWDPREDEQFF.

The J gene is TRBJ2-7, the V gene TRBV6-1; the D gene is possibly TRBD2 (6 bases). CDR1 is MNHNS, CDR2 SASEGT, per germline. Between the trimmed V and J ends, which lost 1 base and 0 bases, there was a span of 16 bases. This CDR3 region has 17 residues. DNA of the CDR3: TGTGCCAGCAGTGAAGTTGGGACTGCGGGCGTCTCCTACGAGCAGTACTTC. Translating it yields CASSEVGTAGVSYEQYF.

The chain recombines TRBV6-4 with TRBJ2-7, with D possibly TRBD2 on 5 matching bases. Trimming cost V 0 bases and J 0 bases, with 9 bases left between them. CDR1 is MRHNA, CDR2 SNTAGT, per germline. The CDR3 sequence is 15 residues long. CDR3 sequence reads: CASSDSDWNSYEQYV. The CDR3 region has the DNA TGTGCCAGCAGTGACTCGGACTGGAACTCCTACGAGCAGTACGTC.

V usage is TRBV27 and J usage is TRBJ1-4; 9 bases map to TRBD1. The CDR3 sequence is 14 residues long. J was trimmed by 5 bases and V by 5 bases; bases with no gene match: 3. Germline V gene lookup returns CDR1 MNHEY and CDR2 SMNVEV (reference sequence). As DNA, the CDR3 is TGTGCCAGCAGTCCAGGACAGGGGAATGAAAAACTGTTTTTT. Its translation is CASSPGQGNEKLFF.

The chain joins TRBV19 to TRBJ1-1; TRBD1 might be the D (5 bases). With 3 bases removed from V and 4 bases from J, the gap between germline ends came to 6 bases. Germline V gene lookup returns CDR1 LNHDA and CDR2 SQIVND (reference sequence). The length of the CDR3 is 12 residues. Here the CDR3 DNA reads TGTGCCAGTAGTATGAGGGGCACTGAAGCTTTCTTT. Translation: CASSMRGTEAFF.

CDR3 nucleotide sequence: TGTGCCAGCTCACCCCGGACAGGGGGCAACACCGGGGAGCTGTTTTTT. Its protein is CASSPRTGGNTGELFF. The V call is TRBV18, the J call TRBJ2-2; 11 nucleotides agree with TRBD1. CDR3 length: 16 amino acids. Germline-derived CDR1 and CDR2 are KGHSH and LQKENI. The V gene end was trimmed by 3 bases and the J gene end by 2 bases; junction bases not matched to a gene: 2.

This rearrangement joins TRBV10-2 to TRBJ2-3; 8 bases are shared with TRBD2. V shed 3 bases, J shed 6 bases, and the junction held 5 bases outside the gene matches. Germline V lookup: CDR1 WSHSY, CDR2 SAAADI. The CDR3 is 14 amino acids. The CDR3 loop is CASSDTGGADTQYF. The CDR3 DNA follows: TGCGCCAGCAGTGATACCGGGGGGGCCGATACGCAGTATTTT.

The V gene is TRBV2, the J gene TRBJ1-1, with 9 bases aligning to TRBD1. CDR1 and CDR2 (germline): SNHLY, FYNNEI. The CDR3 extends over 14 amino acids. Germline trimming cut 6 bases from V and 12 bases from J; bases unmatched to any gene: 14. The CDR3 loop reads CASRPGQGNLDTFF. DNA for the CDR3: TGTGCCAGCAGACCCGGACAGGGGAATTTGGATACTTTCTTT.

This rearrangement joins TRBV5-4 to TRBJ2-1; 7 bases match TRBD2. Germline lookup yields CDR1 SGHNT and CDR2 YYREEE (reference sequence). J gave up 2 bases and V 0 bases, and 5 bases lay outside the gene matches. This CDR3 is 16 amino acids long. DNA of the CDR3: TGTGCCAGCAGCTTGGGGGGCGGGGGACCCTACAATGAGCAGTTCTTC. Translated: CASSLGGGGPYNEQFF.

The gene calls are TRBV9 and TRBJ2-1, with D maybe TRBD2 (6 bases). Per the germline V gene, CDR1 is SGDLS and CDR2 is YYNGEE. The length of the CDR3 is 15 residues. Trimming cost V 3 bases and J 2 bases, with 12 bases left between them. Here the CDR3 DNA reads TGTGCCAGCAGCGACGCCGGGACTCCCTACAATGAGCAGTTCTTC. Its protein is CASSDAGTPYNEQFF.

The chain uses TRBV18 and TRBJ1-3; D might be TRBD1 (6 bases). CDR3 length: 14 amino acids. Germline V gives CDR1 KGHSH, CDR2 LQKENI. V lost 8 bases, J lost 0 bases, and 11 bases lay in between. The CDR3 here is CASKTGSSGNTIYF. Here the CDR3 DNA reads TGTGCCAGCAAGACAGGCAGCTCTGGAAACACCATATATTTT.

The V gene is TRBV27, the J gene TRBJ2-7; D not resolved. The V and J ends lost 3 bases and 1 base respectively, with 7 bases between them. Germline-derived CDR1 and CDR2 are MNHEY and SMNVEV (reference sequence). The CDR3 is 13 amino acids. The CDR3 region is CASSLTESYEQYF. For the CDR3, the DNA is TGTGCCAGCAGTTTGACCGAATCCTACGAGCAGTACTTC.

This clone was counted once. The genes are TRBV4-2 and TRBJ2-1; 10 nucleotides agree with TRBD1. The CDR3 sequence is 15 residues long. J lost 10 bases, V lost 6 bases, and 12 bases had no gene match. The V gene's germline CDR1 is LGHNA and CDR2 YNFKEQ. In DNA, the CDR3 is TGTGCCAGCAGACCCGAGGGGACAGGGGCGGAGGAGCAGTTCTTC. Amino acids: CASRPEGTGAEEQFF.

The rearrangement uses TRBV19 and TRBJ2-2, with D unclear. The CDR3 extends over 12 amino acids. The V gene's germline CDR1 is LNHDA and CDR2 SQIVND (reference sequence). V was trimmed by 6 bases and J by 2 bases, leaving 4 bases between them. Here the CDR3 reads CASSSNTGELFF. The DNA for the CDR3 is TGTGCCAGTAGCTCCAACACCGGGGAGCTGTTTTTT.